The present T cell receptor beta chain was sequenced within a study of patients and donors after allogeneic stem cell transplantation. TCRdb independently ran MiXCR on the RT-PCR reads; one entry per CDR3 protein. The sample gives about 200,000 distinct CDR3 sequences, around 40% of which show up once; around a tenth is in the top ten. This clonotype was found a few times. The CDR3 covers 11 residues. V was pared by 4 bases and J by 2 bases, with 3 bases between. The genes are TRBV12-3 or TRBV12-4 and TRBJ2-7; D gene uncertain. The sample was blood, either unsorted or a sorted T cell fraction (not recorded which). The sequence derives from a human donor who was either an allogeneic HSCT recipient or a stem cell or donor lymphocyte infusion donor (not recorded which). It is not recorded whose cells these are; they may come from a transplant donor. CDR3 nucleotides: TGTGCCAGCAGTTCCGCCTACGAGCAGTACTTC. Protein: CASSSAYEQYF.